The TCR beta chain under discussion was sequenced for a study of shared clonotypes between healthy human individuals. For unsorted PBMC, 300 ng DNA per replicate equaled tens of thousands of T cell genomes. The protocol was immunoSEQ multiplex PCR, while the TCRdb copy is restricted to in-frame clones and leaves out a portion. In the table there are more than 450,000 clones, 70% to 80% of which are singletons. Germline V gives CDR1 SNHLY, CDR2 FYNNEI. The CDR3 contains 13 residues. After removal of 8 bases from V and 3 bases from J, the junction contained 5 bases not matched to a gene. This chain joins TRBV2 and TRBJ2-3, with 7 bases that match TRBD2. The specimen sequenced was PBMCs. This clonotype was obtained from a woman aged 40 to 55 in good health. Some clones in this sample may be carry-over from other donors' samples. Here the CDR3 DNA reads TGTGCCAGCTCGACTAGCAGGACAGATACGCAGTATTTT. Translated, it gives CASSTSRTDTQYF.